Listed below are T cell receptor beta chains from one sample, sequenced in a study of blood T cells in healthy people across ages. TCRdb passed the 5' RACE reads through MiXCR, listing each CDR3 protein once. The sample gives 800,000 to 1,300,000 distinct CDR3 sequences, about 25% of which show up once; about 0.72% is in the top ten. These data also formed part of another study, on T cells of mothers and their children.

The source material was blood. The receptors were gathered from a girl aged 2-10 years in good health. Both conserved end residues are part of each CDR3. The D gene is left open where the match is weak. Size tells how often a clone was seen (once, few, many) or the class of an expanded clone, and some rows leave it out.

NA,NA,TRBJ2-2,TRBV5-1,CASSLGQGGAGELFF,TGCGCCAGCAGCTTGGGTCAGGGTGGAGCCGGGGAGCTGTTTTTT
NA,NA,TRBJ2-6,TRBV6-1,CASSPDVAVTTSPSSGANVLTF,TGTGCCAGCAGTCCAGACGTGGCAGTAACGACTTCCCCAAGCTCTGGGGCCAACGTCCTGACTTTC
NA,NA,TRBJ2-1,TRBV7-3,CASSLGGESHNEQFF,TGTGCCAGCAGCCTTGGCGGGGAATCCCACAATGAGCAGTTCTTC
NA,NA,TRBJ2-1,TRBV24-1,CATSDSLSPEDYNEQFF,TGTGCCACCAGTGATTCACTCTCACCTGAGGACTACAATGAGCAGTTCTTC
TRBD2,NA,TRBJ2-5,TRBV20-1,CSAHTSGGPGETQYF,TGCAGTGCTCATACTAGCGGGGGGCCGGGAGAGACCCAGTACTTC
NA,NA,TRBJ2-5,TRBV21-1,CASSIVTQETQYF,TGTGCCAGCAGCATCGTCACCCAAGAGACCCAGTACTTC
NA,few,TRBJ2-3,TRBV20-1,CSARDQGMVTDTQYF,TGCAGTGCTAGGGACCAGGGGATGGTGACAGATACGCAGTATTTT
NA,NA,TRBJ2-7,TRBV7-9,CASSYGTVDEQYF,TGTGCCAGCAGCTATGGGACTGTGGACGAGCAGTACTTC
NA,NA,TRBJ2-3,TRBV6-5,CASSYGLNTDTQYF,TGTGCCAGCAGTTACGGTTTAAACACAGATACGCAGTATTTT
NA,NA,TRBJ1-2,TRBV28,CASRDSYYGYTF,TGTGCCAGCAGGGACAGTTACTATGGCTACACCTTC
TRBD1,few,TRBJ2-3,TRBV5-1,CASRTGTGGADTQYF,TGCGCCAGCAGGACCGGGACAGGGGGCGCAGATACGCAGTATTTT
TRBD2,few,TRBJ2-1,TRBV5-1,CASSTGTSGALPHEQFF,TGCGCCAGCAGCACGGGGACTAGCGGGGCCCTCCCCCATGAGCAGTTCTTC
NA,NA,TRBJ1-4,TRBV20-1,CSASSRRAANEKLFF,TGCAGTGCTAGTAGCAGGAGGGCGGCTAATGAAAAACTGTTTTTT
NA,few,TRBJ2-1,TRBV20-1,CSARATGAEQFF,TGCAGTGCTAGGGCCACCGGCGCTGAGCAGTTCTTC
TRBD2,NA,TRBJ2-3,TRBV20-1,CSARGAGGGNTQYF,TGCAGTGCTAGGGGAGCGGGAGGTGGAAATACGCAGTATTTT
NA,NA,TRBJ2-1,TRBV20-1,CSARDPTYHNEQFF,TGCAGTGCTAGAGACCCGACTTATCACAATGAGCAGTTCTTC
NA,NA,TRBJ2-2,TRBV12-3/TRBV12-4,CAGSRMDRELFF,TGTGCCGGCAGTCGGATGGATCGGGAGCTGTTTTTT
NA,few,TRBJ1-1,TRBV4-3,CASSPQATDTEAFF,TGCGCCAGCAGCCCACAAGCGACAGACACTGAAGCTTTCTTT
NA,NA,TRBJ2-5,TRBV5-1,CASSHGDGETQYF,TGCGCCAGCAGCCACGGGGATGGGGAGACCCAGTACTTC
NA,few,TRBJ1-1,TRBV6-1,CASSEGYYSSLTEAFF,TGTGCCAGCAGTGAAGGATATTATAGCAGCCTTACTGAAGCTTTCTTT
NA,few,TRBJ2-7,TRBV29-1,CSVARGSLYEQYF,TGCAGCGTTGCGAGGGGGAGTCTCTACGAGCAGTACTTC
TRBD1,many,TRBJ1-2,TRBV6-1,CASSPGGIYGYTF,TGTGCCAGCAGTCCAGGGGGGATCTATGGCTACACCTTC
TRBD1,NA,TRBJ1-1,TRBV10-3,CAISRQGEGTEAFF,TGTGCCATCTCAAGACAGGGCGAGGGCACTGAAGCTTTCTTT
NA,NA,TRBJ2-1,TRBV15,CATSSSGAILQFF,TGTGCCACCAGCAGCTCGGGGGCAATCTTGCAGTTCTTC
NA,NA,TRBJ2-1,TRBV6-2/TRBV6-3,CASRGGLADPRGYNEQFF,TGTGCCAGCCGAGGGGGTCTAGCGGACCCAAGGGGTTACAATGAGCAGTTCTTC
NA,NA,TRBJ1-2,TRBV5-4,CASSVDRNNYGYTF,TGTGCCAGCAGCGTGGACAGAAACAACTATGGCTACACCTTC
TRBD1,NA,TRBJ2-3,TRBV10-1,CASSEARGLSTDTQYF,TGCGCCAGCAGTGAGGCCAGGGGGCTTAGCACAGATACGCAGTATTTT
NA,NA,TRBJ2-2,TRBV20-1,CSARDWERAGELFF,TGCAGTGCTAGAGATTGGGAAAGGGCCGGGGAGCTGTTTTTT
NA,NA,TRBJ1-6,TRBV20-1,CSARDKPSVALHF,TGCAGTGCTCGGGACAAACCTTCTGTAGCCCTCCACTTT
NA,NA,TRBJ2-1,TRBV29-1,CSVVKGLGVHNEQFF,TGCAGCGTTGTAAAGGGGTTGGGGGTTCACAATGAGCAGTTCTTC
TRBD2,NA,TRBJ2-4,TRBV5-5,CASSFYSGNGKNIQYF,TGTGCCAGCAGTTTCTATAGCGGGAACGGCAAAAACATTCAGTACTTC
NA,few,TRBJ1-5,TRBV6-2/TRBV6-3,CASNREDLNQPQHF,TGTGCCAGCAACCGCGAAGACCTCAATCAGCCCCAGCATTTT
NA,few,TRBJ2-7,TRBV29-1,CSVEGKDSTYEQYF,TGCAGCGTTGAAGGTAAGGACAGTACCTACGAGCAGTACTTC
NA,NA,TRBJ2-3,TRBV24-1,CATSSFRSTDTRYF,TGTGCCACCAGTTCGTTCCGTAGCACAGATACGCGGTATTTT
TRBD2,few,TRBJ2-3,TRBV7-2,CASSTIAGGEGYTQYF,TGTGCCAGCAGCACCATAGCGGGAGGCGAGGGTTATACGCAGTATTTT
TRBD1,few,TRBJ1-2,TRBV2,CASLGTGAPNAYGYTF,TGTGCCAGCCTTGGGACAGGAGCACCAAACGCATATGGCTACACCTTC
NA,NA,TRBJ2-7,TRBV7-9,CASSLGRDSPYEQYF,TGTGCCAGCAGCTTAGGCAGGGATTCCCCCTACGAGCAGTACTTC
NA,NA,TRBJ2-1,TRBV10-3,CAISGGGGPYGGEQFF,TGTGCCATCAGTGGAGGCGGAGGGCCCTATGGGGGTGAGCAGTTCTTC
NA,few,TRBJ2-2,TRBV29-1,CSVFLITGELFF,TGCAGCGTTTTCCTGATAACCGGGGAGCTGTTTTTT
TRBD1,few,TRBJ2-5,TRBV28,CASGTGTGAYSWESQYF,TGTGCCAGCGGGACCGGGACAGGGGCTTATTCTTGGGAGTCCCAGTACTTC
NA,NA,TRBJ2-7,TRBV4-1,CASSQVVGLYEQYF,TGCGCCAGCAGCCAAGTCGTCGGCCTCTACGAGCAGTACTTC
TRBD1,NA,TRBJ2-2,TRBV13,CASSPTGTGGSGELFF,TGTGCCAGCAGTCCCACCGGGACAGGGGGATCCGGGGAGCTGTTTTTT
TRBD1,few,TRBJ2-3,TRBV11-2,CASSAGTGGFTDTQYF,TGTGCCAGTTCGGCCGGGACAGGGGGTTTTACAGATACGCAGTATTTT
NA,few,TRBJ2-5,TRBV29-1,CSVEDRVQETQYF,TGCAGCGTTGAAGACAGGGTACAAGAGACCCAGTACTTC
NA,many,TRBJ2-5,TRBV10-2,CASSEFGWETQYF,TGCGCCAGCAGTGAGTTTGGCTGGGAGACCCAGTACTTC
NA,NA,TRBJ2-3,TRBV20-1,CSARSAGADTQYF,TGCAGTGCCAGATCTGCGGGTGCAGATACGCAGTATTTT
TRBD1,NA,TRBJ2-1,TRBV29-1,CSVSRTGGFNEQFF,TGCAGCGTTAGCCGGACAGGGGGCTTCAATGAGCAGTTCTTC
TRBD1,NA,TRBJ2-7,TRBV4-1,CASSQEDGGPGQFSYEQYF,TGCGCCAGCAGCCAAGAGGATGGGGGTCCGGGACAGTTTTCCTACGAGCAGTACTTC
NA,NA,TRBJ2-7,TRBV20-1,CSASSGTQISEQYF,TGCAGTGCTTCTTCCGGGACGCAGATAAGCGAGCAGTACTTC
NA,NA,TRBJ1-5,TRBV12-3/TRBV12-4,CASSQFGPQHF,TGTGCCAGCAGCCAATTTGGGCCCCAGCATTTT
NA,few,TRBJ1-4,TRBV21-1,CASMDSPQKLFF,TGTGCCAGCATGGACAGCCCTCAAAAACTGTTTTTT